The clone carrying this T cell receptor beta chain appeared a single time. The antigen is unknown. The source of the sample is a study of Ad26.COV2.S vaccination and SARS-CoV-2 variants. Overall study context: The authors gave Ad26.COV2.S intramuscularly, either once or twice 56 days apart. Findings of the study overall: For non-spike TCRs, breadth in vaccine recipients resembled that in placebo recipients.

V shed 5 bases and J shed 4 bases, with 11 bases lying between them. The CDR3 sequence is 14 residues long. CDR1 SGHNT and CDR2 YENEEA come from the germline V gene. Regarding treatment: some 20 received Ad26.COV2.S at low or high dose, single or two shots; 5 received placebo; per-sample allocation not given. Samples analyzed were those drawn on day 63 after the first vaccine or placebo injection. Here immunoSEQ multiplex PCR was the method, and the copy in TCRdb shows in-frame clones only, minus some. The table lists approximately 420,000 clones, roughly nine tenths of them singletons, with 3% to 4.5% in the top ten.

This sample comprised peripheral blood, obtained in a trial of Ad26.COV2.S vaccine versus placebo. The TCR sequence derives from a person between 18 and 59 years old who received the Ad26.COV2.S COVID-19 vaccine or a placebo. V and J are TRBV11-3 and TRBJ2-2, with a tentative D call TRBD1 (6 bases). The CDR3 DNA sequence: TGTGCCAGCAGCCTGGACAGAATCACCGGGGAGCTGTTTTTT. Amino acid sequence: CASSLDRITGELFF.